This T cell receptor beta chain stems from a study of cytomegalovirus exposure and HLA in healthy donors. Study conclusions and caveats: TCR beta V segments were, for the most part, productive about 87% or about 30% of the time in an earlier analysis. Reports indicate that TCR beta sequences accurately predicted the HLA-A and HLA-B alleles of most subjects. Rare TCR sequences dominated, though some public TCRs recurred in many donors.

Both 60 Vbeta primers and 13 Jbeta primers went into the PCR. The repertoire was sequenced with immunoSEQ multiplex PCR; TCRdb's copy has only in-frame clones and lacks some. The data show about 130,000 clones, with 80% seen just once and 2.5% to 3.5% held by the top ten. The CDR3 covers 15 residues. V was pared by 6 bases and J by 0 bases, with 15 bases between. Germline CDR1 is MDHEN and CDR2 is SYDVKM. As concerns this clone: The antigen remains undetermined.

Sequenced sample: PBMCs. This TCR was sampled from a male donor in good health and CMV-seronegative. This chain links TRBV28 with TRBJ2-7; D may be TRBD1 (5 bases). CDR3 sequence reads: CASSPRGASSYEQYF. The DNA of the CDR3 is TGTGCCAGCAGCCCTAGGGGCGCTAGCTCCTACGAGCAGTACTTC.